This entry lists 10 T cell receptor beta chains sequenced from one sample in a study of shared clonotypes between healthy human individuals. Clones were read by immunoSEQ multiplex PCR, and TCRdb kept only the in-frame ones, dropping some. This table has about 1.5 million clones, 95% to 99% appearing once. Sample: naive CD4+ T cells sorted from blood. The subset was: CD45RA+ positively selected. These TCRs come from a man younger than 45 in good health.

This chain uses TRBV6-4 with TRBJ2-3; D call uncertain. CDR1 MRHNA and CDR2 SNTAGT come from the germline V gene. The CDR3 runs 13 residues. Trimming took off 1 base at V and 0 bases at J, with 2 bases between the two ends. CDR3 nucleotide sequence: TGTGCCAGCAGTGACTTGAGCACAGATACGCAGTATTTT. This translates into CASSDLSTDTQYF.

V usage is TRBV18 and J usage is TRBJ1-5; D might be TRBD1 (5 bases). Germline lookup yields CDR1 KGHSH and CDR2 LQKENI. The CDR3 runs 13 residues. V was cut by 3 bases and J by 9 bases, with 12 bases left in between. The CDR3 sequence is CASSPGDLGPQHF. CDR3 DNA sequence: TGTGCCAGCTCACCGGGGGACCTTGGGCCCCAGCATTTT.

The chain carries TRBV7-2 and TRBJ2-7; D is perhaps TRBD1 (7 bases). Germline-derived CDR1 and CDR2 are SGHTA and FQGNSA. The CDR3 runs 13 residues. The V end lost 4 bases, the J end lost 4 bases, and 11 bases lay between the germline ends. The CDR3 loop reads CASSSQGGYEQYF. The CDR3 DNA reads as TGTGCCAGCAGCTCTCAGGGGGGATACGAGCAGTACTTC. The full variable domain, its missing parts supplied by reference TRBV7-2 and TRBJ2-7, is GAGVSQSPSNKVTEKGKDVELRCDPISGHTALYWYRQSLGQGLEFLIYFQGNSAPDKSGLPSDRFSAERTGGSVSTLTIQRTQQEDSAVYLCASSSQGGYEQYFGPGTRLTVT.

V is TRBV18 and J is TRBJ2-7; TRBD1 agrees at 7 bases. The CDR3 is made up of 16 amino acids. The V gene's germline CDR1 is KGHSH and CDR2 LQKENI. The trim removed 3 bases at V and 2 bases at J, leaving 10 bases unmatched. The CDR3 loop reads CASSPYPGQKTYEQYF. The CDR3 nucleotides are TGTGCCAGCTCACCTTATCCGGGACAGAAGACCTACGAGCAGTACTTC. Filled out from reference TRBV18 and TRBJ2-7, the complete variable domain reads NAGVMQNPRHLVRRRGQEARLRCSPMKGHSHVYWYRQLPEEGLKFMVYLQKENIIDESGMPKERFSAEFPKEGPSILRIQQVVRGDSAAYFCASSPYPGQKTYEQYFGPGTRLTVT.

The chain is built from TRBV29-1 and TRBJ2-6, with 8 bases fitting TRBD1. This CDR3 spans 14 amino acids. Per germline, CDR1 SQVTM and CDR2 ANQGSEA. Trimming took 7 bases from V and 3 from J; bases not matched to a gene: 5. The CDR3 sequence is CSGVTGGGANVLTF. Here the CDR3 DNA reads TGCAGCGGGGTAACAGGGGGTGGGGCCAACGTCCTGACTTTC.

V is TRBV28 and J is TRBJ2-7; unclear D gene. The ends were cut back, 3 bases at V and 3 bases at J, with 12 bases in the middle. The CDR3 extends over 14 amino acids. Germline V gene data show CDR1 as MDHEN and CDR2 as SYDVKM. In DNA, the CDR3 is TGTGCCAGCAGTTTGCAACGTGGGGTCTACGAGCAGTACTTC. It translates to CASSLQRGVYEQYF.

This sequence joins TRBV30 and TRBJ2-7; 11 nucleotides match TRBD2. CDR1 and CDR2 (germline): GTSNPN, SVGIG (reference sequence). CDR3 length equals 14 residues. V shed 7 bases, J shed 5 bases, and the junction held 10 bases outside the gene matches. The CDR3 loop is CAYWRLAGPNEQYF. CDR3 in DNA: TGTGCCTACTGGAGACTAGCGGGACCTAACGAGCAGTACTTC. Full variable domain (rest looked up from reference TRBV30 and TRBJ2-7): SQTIHQWPATLVQPVGSPLSLECTVEGTSNPNLYWYRQAAGRGLQLLFYSVGIGQISSEVPQNLSASRPQDRQFILSSKKLLLSDSGFYLCAYWRLAGPNEQYFGPGTRLTVT.

The V and J genes are TRBV10-2 and TRBJ2-1, with 14 bases lining up with TRBD2. The CDR3 contains 15 residues. Looked up from germline, CDR1 is WSHSY and CDR2 is SAAADI. V was clipped by 4 bases and J by 8 bases; unmatched bases: 4. CDR3 sequence reads: CASSGLAGGPDEQFF. The CDR3 nucleotides read TGCGCCAGCAGTGGACTAGCGGGAGGGCCGGATGAGCAGTTCTTC.

The chain employs TRBV7-9 and TRBJ2-2; perhaps TRBD2 as D (6 bases). Germline loops: CDR1 SEHNR, CDR2 FQNEAQ (reference sequence). The V gene lost 10 bases and the J gene lost 5 bases, with 11 bases spanning the gap. The CDR3 length is 12 residues. CDR3 amino acids: CATMEGTGELFF. The CDR3 DNA reads TGTGCCACGATGGAGGGGACCGGGGAGCTGTTTTTT. The full variable domain, rest sourced from reference TRBV7-9 and TRBJ2-2, is DTGVSQNPRHKITKRGQNVTFRCDPISEHNRLYWYRQTLGQGPEFLTYFQNEAQLEKSRLLSDRFSAERPKGSFSTLEIQRTEQGDSAMYLCATMEGTGELFFGEGSRLTVL.

The genes are TRBV18 and TRBJ1-1; no clear D gene. The CDR3 contains 15 residues. Trimming left V 1 base short and J 4 bases short, with 13 bases between. Germline CDR1 and CDR2: KGHSH and LQKENI. The chain's CDR3 is CASSPLDILGTEAFF. CDR3 in DNA: TGTGCCAGCTCACCACTAGACATTTTAGGCACTGAAGCTTTCTTT.